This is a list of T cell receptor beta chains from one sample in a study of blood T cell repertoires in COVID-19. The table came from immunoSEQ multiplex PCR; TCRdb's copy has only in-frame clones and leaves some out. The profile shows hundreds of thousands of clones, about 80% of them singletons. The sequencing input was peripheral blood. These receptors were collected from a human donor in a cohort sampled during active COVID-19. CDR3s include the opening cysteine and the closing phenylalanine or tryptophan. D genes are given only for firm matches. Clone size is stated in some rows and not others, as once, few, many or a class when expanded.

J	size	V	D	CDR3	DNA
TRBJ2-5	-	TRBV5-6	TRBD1	CASAKDRGRETQYF	TGTGCCAGCGCCAAAGACAGGGGCCGGGAGACCCAGTACTTC
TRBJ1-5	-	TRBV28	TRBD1	CASSRQGGSNQPQHF	TGTGCCAGCAGCCGACAGGGTGGAAGCAATCAGCCCCAGCATTTT
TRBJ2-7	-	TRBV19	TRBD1	CASSRDRGASYEQYF	TGTGCCAGTAGCAGGGACAGGGGGGCTTCTTACGAGCAGTACTTC
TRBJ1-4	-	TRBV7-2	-	CASSLGWGMDNEKLFF	TGTGCCAGCAGCCTGGGGTGGGGCATGGACAATGAAAAACTGTTTTTT
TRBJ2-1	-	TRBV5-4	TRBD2	CASSLAGGGYNEQFF	TGTGCCAGCAGTTTAGCGGGAGGGGGGTACAATGAGCAGTTCTTC
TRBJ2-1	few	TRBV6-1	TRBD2	CASSGLAGQPYNEQFF	TGTGCCAGCAGTGGACTAGCGGGACAACCTTACAATGAGCAGTTCTTC
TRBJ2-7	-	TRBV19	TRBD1	CASSPFPDRGYEQYF	TGTGCCAGTAGTCCCTTCCCGGACAGGGGCTACGAGCAGTACTTC
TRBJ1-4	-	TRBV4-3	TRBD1	CASSPTGGSNEKLFF	TGCGCCAGCAGCCCTACAGGGGGCTCTAATGAAAAACTGTTTTTT
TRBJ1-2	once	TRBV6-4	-	CASSREAGGNYGYTF	TGTGCCAGCAGCCGGGAGGCAGGCGGGAACTATGGCTACACCTTC
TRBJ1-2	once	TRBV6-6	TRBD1	CASSPLRQGRGYTF	TGTGCCAGCAGTCCGCTTAGACAGGGCCGAGGCTACACCTTC
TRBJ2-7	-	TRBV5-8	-	CASSSTHRGQYF	TGTGCCAGCAGCTCCACCCACCGCGGGCAGTACTTC
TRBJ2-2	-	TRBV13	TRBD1	CASSYGTGFLTGELFF	TGTGCCAGCAGCTACGGGACAGGGTTTCTCACCGGGGAGCTGTTTTTT
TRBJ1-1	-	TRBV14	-	CASSQVVGENTEAFF	TGTGCCAGCAGCCAAGTTGTGGGAGAGAACACTGAAGCTTTCTTT
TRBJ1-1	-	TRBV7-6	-	CASSLAQGTNTEAFF	TGTGCCAGCAGCTTAGCGCAGGGAACGAACACTGAAGCTTTCTTT
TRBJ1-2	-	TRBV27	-	CASSSPGVGLYGYTF	TGTGCCAGCAGTTCCCCGGGTGTGGGGCTCTATGGCTACACCTTC
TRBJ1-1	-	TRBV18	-	CASSQGRGRNTEAFF	TGTGCCAGCTCACAGGGCAGAGGGCGGAACACTGAAGCTTTCTTT
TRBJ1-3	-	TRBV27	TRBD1	CASKAGGGNTIYF	TGTGCCAGCAAGGCAGGGGGTGGAAACACCATATATTTT
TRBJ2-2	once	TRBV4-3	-	CASSQEGGLAGELFF	TGCGCCAGCAGCCAAGAGGGGGGGCTTGCCGGGGAGCTGTTTTTT
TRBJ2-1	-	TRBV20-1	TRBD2	CSASSGFPLAGDHEQFF	TGCAGTGCTAGTTCTGGATTTCCACTAGCGGGAGACCATGAGCAGTTCTTC
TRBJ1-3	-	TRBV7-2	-	CASSLKPQGSGNTIYF	TGTGCCAGCAGCTTAAAACCCCAGGGTTCTGGAAACACCATATATTTT
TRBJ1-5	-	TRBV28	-	CASSLPLEGNQPQHF	TGTGCCAGCAGTTTGCCACTGGAGGGCAATCAGCCCCAGCATTTT